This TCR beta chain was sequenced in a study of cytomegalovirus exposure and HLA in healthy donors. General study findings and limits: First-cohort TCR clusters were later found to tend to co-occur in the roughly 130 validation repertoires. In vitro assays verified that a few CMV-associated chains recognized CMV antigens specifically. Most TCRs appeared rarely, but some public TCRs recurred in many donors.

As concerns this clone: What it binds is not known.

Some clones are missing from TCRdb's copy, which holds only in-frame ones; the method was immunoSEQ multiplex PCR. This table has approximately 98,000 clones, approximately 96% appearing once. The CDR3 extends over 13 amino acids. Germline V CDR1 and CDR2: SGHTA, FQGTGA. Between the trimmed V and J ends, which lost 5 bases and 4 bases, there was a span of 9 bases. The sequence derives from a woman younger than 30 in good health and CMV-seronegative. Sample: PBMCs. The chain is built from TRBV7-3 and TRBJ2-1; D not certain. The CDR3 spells CASSPDFYNEQFF. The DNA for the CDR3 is TGTGCCAGCAGCCCCGACTTTTACAATGAGCAGTTCTTC.